The present entry profiles one T cell receptor beta chain with its context. The antigen is not known. V lost 6 bases and J lost 0, with 15 bases in between. Germline loops: CDR1 MNHEY, CDR2 SMNVEV (reference sequence). The CDR3 has 17 residues. The sample originates from a study of T cell responses to AZD1222 COVID-19 vaccine. Study results and limitations: Breadth and depth of Spike-specific TCRs rose after two AZD1222 doses. Donors were mostly white British, more females; clonal diversity possibly underestimated.

Assay used: immunoSEQ multiplex PCR; TCRdb lists only in-frame clones, some missing. The sample includes about 120,000 clones, roughly 90% of them seen just once. The chain is built from TRBV27 and TRBJ1-6; D remains unclear. The input for sequencing was peripheral blood, taken on day 0 of AZD1222 vaccination. This TCR derives from an adult in good health. The CDR3 bases are TGTGCCAGCAGGCGGGCTTTTCTTAACTCCTATAATTCACCCCTCCACTTT. Translated, it gives CASRRAFLNSYNSPLHF.